Listed below are T cell receptor beta chains from one sample, sequenced in a study of spatial heterogeneity in lung cancer. TCRdb independently ran MiXCR on the 5' RACE reads; one entry per CDR3 protein. The table records 25,000 to 30,000 distinct CDR3 sequences, roughly 12% of them present only once. This material consisted of PBMCs, taken at surgery. Receptors originate from a female donor with early-stage non-small cell lung cancer. Both conserved end residues are trimmed from each CDR3. The order of the fields is V gene, CDR3 protein.

V gene: TRBV4-3; CDR3 protein: ASSPTGGRGMNTEAF
V gene: TRBV5-1; CDR3 protein: ASSLEVGRENGYT
V gene: TRBV6-6; CDR3 protein: ASSSGGAKNIQY
V gene: TRBV4-2; CDR3 protein: ASSQDRKGGNEQF
V gene: TRBV4-3; CDR3 protein: ASSHLGGASYNSPLH
V gene: TRBV20-1; CDR3 protein: SGEASGHNYGYT
V gene: TRBV28; CDR3 protein: ASSPGVGTQY
V gene: TRBV7-9; CDR3 protein: ASSSLPETQY
V gene: TRBV4-3; CDR3 protein: ASSPQPSGGTGELF
V gene: TRBV3-1; CDR3 protein: ASSPPGVGQETQY
V gene: TRBV28; CDR3 protein: ASSSHMGATEAF
V gene: TRBV6-5; CDR3 protein: ASSYWGPSYEQY
V gene: TRBV3-1; CDR3 protein: ASSQDLEGIGNEQF
V gene: TRBV12-3/TRBV12-4; CDR3 protein: ASSADRRDTQY
V gene: TRBV7-9; CDR3 protein: ASSVQRANTEAF
V gene: TRBV6-2/TRBV6-3; CDR3 protein: ASNREGSLYEQY
V gene: TRBV12-3/TRBV12-4; CDR3 protein: ASSPTLAGGYNEQF
V gene: TRBV20-1; CDR3 protein: SWRRGNEQF
V gene: TRBV4-3; CDR3 protein: ASSQAGGREQF
V gene: TRBV5-1; CDR3 protein: ASSHEQMGTDTQY
V gene: TRBV28; CDR3 protein: ASSFRIEYNEQF
V gene: TRBV4-3; CDR3 protein: ASSQERQMNTEAF
V gene: TRBV4-2; CDR3 protein: ASSQDGTGGFYNSPLH
V gene: TRBV10-3; CDR3 protein: AIRKAGGPNEQF
V gene: TRBV27; CDR3 protein: ASSIRDLGTGELF
V gene: TRBV2; CDR3 protein: ASKRGLQETQY
V gene: TRBV6-1; CDR3 protein: ASSEVAAGTDTQY
V gene: TRBV27; CDR3 protein: ASSLSPKNIQY
V gene: TRBV7-2; CDR3 protein: ASSPYTGELF
V gene: TRBV27; CDR3 protein: ASSLLLPGPSGELF
V gene: TRBV28; CDR3 protein: ASSLWSDGYT
V gene: TRBV4-1; CDR3 protein: ASSQEGSLGYEQY
V gene: TRBV30; CDR3 protein: AWKRDLTDTQY
V gene: TRBV24-1; CDR3 protein: ATSDFDRMGQYNEQF
V gene: TRBV5-1; CDR3 protein: ASSSSGGSTDTQY
V gene: TRBV12-3/TRBV12-4; CDR3 protein: ASSARLAGSTDTQY
V gene: TRBV12-3/TRBV12-4; CDR3 protein: ASRGQGNYGYT
V gene: TRBV7-9; CDR3 protein: ASSLNPRGKDYGYT
V gene: TRBV10-3; CDR3 protein: AISSGDRDSDGSYNEQF
V gene: TRBV11-1; CDR3 protein: ASSLVGYTDTQY
V gene: TRBV27; CDR3 protein: ASSLIGQYEGYT
V gene: TRBV9; CDR3 protein: ASSVGPGFYEQY
V gene: TRBV7-2; CDR3 protein: ASSLNPNTGELF
V gene: TRBV28; CDR3 protein: ASRNSRGGSDTQY
V gene: TRBV27; CDR3 protein: ASSIGTATYEQY
V gene: TRBV7-9; CDR3 protein: ASSSQGQYNEQF
V gene: TRBV9; CDR3 protein: ASSVGTVQETQY
V gene: TRBV7-8; CDR3 protein: ASSFGSEQY